Detailed here is one TCR beta chain. Germline-derived CDR1 and CDR2 are MNHEY and SVGAGI. The ends were cut back, 2 bases at V and 2 bases at J, with 7 bases in the middle. The CDR3 length is 15 residues. The data stem from a study of blood T cell repertoires in COVID-19. Study as a whole: In each case, the material was cDNA or gDNA derived from T cells, B-cell-depleted T cells, or PBMCs.

As processed by the authors: Estimation of nucleated cell counts relied on the amplification of reference gene primers. This table comes from immunoSEQ multiplex PCR, and its TCRdb copy is limited to in-frame clones, with some not included. V, J and clone size were drawn from that table, and D and trimming were deduced from the DNA. The table includes some 110,000 clones, roughly 82% detected once. This TCR was recovered from a human donor in a cohort sampled during active COVID-19. The sequencing sample was made of peripheral blood. V and J are TRBV6-5 and TRBJ2-6; D might be TRBD2 (6 bases). The CDR3 DNA reads TGTGCCAGCAGTTACGGGGGGACTGGGGCCAACGTCCTGACTTTC. Translated: CASSYGGTGANVLTF.